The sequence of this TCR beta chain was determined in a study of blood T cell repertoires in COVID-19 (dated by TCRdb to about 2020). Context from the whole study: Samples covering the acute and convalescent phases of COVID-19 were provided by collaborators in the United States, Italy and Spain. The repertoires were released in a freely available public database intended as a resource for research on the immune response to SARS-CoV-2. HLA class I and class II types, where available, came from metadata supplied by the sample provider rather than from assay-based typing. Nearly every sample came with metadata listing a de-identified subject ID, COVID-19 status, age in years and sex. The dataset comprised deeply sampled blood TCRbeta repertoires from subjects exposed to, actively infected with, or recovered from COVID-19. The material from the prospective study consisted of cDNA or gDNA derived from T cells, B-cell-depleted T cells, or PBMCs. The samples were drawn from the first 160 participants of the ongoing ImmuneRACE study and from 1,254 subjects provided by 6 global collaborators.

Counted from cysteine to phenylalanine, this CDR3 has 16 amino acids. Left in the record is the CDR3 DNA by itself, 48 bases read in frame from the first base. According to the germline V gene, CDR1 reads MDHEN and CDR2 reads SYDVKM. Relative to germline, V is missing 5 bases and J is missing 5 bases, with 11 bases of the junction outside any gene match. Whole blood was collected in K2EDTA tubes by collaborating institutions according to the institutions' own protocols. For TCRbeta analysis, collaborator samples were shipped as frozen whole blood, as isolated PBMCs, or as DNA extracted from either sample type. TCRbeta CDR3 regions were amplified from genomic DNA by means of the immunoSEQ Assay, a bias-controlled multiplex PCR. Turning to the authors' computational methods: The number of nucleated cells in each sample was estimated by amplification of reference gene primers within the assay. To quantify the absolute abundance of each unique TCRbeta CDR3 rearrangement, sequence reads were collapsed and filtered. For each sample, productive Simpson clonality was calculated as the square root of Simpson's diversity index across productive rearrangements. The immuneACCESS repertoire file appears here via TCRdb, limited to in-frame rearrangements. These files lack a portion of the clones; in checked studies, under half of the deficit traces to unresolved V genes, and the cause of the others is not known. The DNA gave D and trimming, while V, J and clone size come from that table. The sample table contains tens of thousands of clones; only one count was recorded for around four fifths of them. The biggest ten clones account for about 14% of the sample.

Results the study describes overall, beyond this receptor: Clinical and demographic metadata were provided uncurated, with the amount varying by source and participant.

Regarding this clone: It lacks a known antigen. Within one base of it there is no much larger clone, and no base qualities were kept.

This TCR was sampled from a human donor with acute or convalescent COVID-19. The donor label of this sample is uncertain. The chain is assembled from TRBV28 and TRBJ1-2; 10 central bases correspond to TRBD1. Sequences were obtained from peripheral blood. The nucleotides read TGTGCCAGCAGTGCTATAACGGGACAGGGGCTATATGGCTACACCTTC. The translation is CASSAITGQGLYGYTF.